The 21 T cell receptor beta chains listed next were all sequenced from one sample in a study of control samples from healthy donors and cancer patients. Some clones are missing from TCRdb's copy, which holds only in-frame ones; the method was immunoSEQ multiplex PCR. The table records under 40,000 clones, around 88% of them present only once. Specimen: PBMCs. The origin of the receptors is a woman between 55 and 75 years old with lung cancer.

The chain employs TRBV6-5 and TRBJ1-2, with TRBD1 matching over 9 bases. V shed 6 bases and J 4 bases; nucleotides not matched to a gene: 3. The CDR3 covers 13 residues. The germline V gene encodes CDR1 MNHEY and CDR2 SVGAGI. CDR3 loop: CASRDRGGYGYTF. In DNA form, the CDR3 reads TGTGCCAGCAGAGACAGGGGGGGCTATGGCTACACCTTC.

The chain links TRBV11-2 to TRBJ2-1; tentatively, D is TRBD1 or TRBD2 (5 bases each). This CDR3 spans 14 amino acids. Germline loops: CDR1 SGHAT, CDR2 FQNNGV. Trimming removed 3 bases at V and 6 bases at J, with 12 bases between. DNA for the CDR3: TGTGCCAGCAGCTTGCAGGGAGCGATCAATGAGCAGTTCTTC. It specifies CASSLQGAINEQFF. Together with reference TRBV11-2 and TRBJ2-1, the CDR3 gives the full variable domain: EAGVAQSPRYKIIEKRQSVAFWCNPISGHATLYWYQQILGQGPKLLIQFQNNGVVDDSQLPKDRFSAERLKGVDSTLKIQPAKLEDSAVYLCASSLQGAINEQFFGPGTRLTVL.

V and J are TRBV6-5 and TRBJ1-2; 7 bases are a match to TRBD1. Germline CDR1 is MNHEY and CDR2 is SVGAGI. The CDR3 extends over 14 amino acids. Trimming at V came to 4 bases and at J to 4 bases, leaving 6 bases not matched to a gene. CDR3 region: CASSSDRAVYGYTF. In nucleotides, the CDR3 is TGTGCCAGCAGTTCTGACAGGGCTGTCTATGGCTACACCTTC.

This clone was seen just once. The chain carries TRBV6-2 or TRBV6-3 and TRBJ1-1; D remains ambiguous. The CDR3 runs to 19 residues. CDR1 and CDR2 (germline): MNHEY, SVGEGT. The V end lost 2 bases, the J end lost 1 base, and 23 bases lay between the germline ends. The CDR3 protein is CASSYLTQWSAGENTEAFF. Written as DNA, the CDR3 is TGTGCCAGCAGTTACCTCACTCAATGGTCCGCCGGGGAGAACACTGAAGCTTTCTTT.

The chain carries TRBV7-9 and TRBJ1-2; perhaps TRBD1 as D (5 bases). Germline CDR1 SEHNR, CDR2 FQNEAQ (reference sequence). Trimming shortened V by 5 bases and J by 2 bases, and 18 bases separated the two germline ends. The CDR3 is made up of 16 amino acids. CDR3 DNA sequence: TGTGCCAGCAGCCCCTCCCCATCGACAGCGAACTATGGCTACACCTTC. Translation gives CASSPSPSTANYGYTF.

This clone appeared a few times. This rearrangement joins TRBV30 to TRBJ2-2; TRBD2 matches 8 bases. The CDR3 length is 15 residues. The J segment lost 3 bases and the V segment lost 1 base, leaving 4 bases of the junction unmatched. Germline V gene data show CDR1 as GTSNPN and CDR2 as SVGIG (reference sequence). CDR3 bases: TGTGCCTGGAGTGAAGCGGGAGATGACACCGGGGAGCTGTTTTTT. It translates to CAWSEAGDDTGELFF.

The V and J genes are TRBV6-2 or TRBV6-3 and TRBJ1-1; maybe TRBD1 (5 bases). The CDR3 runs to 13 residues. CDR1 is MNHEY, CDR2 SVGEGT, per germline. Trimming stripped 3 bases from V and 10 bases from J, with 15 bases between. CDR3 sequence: CASSYGGVPRAFF. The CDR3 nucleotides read TGTGCCAGCAGTTATGGGGGAGTGCCCCGAGCTTTCTTT.

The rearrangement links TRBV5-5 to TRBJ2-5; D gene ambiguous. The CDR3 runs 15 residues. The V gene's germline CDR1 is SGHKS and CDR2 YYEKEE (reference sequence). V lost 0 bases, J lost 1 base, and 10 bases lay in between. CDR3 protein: CASSLVVGIQETQYF. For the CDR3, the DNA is TGTGCCAGCAGCTTGGTTGTGGGCATCCAAGAGACCCAGTACTTC. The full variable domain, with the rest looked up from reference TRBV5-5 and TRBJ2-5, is DAGVTQSPTHLIKTRGQQVTLRCSPISGHKSVSWYQQVLGQGPQFIFQYYEKEERGRGNFPDRFSARQFPNYSSELNVNALLLGDSALYLCASSLVVGIQETQYFGPGTRLLVL.

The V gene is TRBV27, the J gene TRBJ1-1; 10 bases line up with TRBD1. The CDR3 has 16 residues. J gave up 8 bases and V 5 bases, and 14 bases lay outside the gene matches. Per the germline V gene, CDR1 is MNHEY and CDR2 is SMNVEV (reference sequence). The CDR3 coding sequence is TGTGCCAGCAGTCGTCACCGGGACAGGGGCCCTCCCGAAGCTTTCTTT. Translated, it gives CASSRHRDRGPPEAFF.

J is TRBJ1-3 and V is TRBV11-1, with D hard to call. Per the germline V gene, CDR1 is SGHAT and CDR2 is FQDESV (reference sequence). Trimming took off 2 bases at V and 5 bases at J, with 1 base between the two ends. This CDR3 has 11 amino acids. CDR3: CASSLRNTIYF. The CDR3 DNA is TGTGCCAGCAGCTTACGAAACACCATATATTTT.

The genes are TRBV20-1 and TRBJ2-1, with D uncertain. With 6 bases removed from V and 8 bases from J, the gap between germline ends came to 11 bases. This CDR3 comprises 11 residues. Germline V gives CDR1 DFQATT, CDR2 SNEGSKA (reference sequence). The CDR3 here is CSAPHPDEQFF. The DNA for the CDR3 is TGCAGTGCACCCCACCCGGATGAGCAGTTCTTC.

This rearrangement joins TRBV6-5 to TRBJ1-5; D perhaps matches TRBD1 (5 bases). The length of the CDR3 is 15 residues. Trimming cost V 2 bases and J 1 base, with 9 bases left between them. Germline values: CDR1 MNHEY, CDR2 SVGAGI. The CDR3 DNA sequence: TGTGCCAGCAGTTACGGGGGAATCAGCAATCAGCCCCAGCATTTT. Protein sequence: CASSYGGISNQPQHF.

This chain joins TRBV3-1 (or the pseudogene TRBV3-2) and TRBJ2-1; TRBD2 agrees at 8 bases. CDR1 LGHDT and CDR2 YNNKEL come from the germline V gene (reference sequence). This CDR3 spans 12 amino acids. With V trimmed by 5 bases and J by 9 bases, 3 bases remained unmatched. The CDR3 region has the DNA TGTGCCAGCAGCGCGGGAGGAGGTGAGCAGTTCTTC. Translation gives CASSAGGGEQFF.

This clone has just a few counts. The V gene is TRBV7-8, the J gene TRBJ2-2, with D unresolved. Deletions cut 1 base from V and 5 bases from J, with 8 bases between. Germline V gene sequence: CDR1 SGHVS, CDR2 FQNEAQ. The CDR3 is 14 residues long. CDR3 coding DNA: TGTGCCAGCAGCTTAGACGTGGGGACCGGGGAGCTGTTTTTT. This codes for CASSLDVGTGELFF.

CDR3 nucleotide sequence: TGTGCCAGCAGCTTGGCCAACGAGCAGTACTTC. It specifies CASSLANEQYF. The chain couples TRBV5-6 to TRBJ2-7; the D is unclear. Germline CDR1 and CDR2: SGHDT and YYEEEE. V lost 0 bases, J lost 5 bases, and 3 bases lay in between. CDR3 length equals 11 residues.

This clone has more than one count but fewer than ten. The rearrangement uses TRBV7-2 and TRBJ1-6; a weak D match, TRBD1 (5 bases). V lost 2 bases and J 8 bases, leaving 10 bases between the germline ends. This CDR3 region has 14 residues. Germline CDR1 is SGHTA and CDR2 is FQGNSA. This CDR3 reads CASSLRGSDSPLHF. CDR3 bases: TGTGCCAGCAGCTTAAGGGGCTCGGATTCACCCCTCCACTTT.

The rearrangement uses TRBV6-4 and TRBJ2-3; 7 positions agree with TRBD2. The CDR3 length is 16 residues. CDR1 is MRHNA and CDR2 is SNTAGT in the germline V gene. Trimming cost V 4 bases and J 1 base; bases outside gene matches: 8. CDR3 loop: CASSVGSLAGTDTQYF. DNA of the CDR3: TGTGCCAGCAGTGTGGGGTCGCTAGCGGGCACAGATACGCAGTATTTT.

This chain's CDR3 is CSVEDRGQGYEQYF. In DNA, the CDR3 is TGCAGCGTTGAAGATCGGGGACAGGGCTACGAGCAGTACTTC. The rearrangement links TRBV29-1 to TRBJ2-7; TRBD1 agrees at 9 bases. With 0 bases clipped from V and 3 bases from J, the junction kept 3 bases outside the gene matches. The CDR3 has 14 amino acids. In germline, CDR1 is SQVTM, CDR2 ANQGSEA.

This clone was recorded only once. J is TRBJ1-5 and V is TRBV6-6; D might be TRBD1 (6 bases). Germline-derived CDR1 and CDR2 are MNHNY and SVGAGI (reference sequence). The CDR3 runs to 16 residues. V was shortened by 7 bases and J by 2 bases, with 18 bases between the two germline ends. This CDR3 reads CASNQQGDLGNQPQHF. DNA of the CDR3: TGTGCCAGCAACCAACAGGGTGATTTGGGCAATCAGCCCCAGCATTTT.

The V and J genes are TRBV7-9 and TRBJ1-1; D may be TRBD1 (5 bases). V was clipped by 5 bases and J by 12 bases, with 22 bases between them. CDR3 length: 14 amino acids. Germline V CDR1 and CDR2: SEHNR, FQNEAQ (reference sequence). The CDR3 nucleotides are TGTGCCAGCAGCCCAACCGACCGGGCGGGGGGAACTTTCTTT. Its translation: CASSPTDRAGGTFF.

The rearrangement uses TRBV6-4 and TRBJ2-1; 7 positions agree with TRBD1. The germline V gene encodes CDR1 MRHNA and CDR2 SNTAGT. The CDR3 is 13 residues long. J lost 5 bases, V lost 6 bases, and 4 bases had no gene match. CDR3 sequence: CASRGDRDNEQFF. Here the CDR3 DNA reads TGTGCCAGCAGGGGAGACAGGGACAATGAGCAGTTCTTC.